Sequencing of this T cell receptor beta chain was carried out in a study of blood T cells in healthy people across ages. Sample-barcoded 5' priming and a J-beta primer mix drove a second PCR of about 6 to 12 cycles. TCRdb reprocessed the 5' RACE reads with MiXCR, giving one entry per CDR3 protein. Found here are approximately 670,000 distinct CDR3 sequences, over 40% of them singletons; the top ten hold about 30%. Germline-derived CDR1 and CDR2 are SGHAT and FQNNGV. J lost 0 bases, V lost 2 bases, and 8 bases had no gene match. The length of the CDR3 is 17 residues. The sample taken for sequencing was blood. The clonotype originates from an elderly man in good health. The rearrangement links TRBV11-2 to TRBJ1-1; 8 bases line up with TRBD1. The CDR3 nucleotides are TGTGCCAGCAGCTTAAGGCGACAGGGGACTTTGAACACTGAAGCTTTCTTT. Protein sequence: CASSLRRQGTLNTEAFF. The whole variable domain, filled in from reference TRBV11-2 and TRBJ1-1, reads EAGVAQSPRYKIIEKRQSVAFWCNPISGHATLYWYQQILGQGPKLLIQFQNNGVVDDSQLPKDRFSAERLKGVDSTLKIQPAKLEDSAVYLCASSLRRQGTLNTEAFFGQGTRLTVV.